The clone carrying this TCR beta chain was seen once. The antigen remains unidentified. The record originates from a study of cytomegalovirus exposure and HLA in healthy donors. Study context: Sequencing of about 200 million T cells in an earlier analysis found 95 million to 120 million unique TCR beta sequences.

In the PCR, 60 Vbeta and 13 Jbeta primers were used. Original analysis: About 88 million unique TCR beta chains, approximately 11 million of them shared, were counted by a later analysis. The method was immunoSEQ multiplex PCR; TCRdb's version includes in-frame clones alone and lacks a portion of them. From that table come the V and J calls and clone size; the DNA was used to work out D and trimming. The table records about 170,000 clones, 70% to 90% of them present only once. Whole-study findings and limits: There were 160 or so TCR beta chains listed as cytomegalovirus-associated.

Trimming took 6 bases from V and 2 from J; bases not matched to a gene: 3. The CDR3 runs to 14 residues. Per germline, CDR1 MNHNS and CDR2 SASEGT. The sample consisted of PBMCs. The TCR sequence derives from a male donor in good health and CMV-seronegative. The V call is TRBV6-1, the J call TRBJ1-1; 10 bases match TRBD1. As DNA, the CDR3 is TGTGCCAGCAGACCGACAGGGGGCAACACTGAAGCTTTCTTT. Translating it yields CASRPTGGNTEAFF.